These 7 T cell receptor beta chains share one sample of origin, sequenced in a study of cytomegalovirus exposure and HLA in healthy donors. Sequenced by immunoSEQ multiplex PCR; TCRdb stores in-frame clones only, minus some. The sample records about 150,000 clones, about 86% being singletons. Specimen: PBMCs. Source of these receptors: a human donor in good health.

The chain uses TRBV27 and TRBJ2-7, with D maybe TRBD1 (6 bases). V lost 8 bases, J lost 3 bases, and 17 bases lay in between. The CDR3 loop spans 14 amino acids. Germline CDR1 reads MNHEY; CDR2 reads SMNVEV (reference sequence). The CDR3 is CASANQGKDYEQYF. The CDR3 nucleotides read TGTGCCAGCGCCAATCAGGGGAAGGACTACGAGCAGTACTTC.

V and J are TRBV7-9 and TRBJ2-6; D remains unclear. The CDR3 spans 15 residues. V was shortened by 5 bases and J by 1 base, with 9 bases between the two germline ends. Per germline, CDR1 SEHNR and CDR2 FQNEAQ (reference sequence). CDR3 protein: CASSVFGSGANVLTF. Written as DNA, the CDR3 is TGTGCCAGCAGCGTGTTCGGTTCTGGGGCCAACGTCCTGACTTTC.

The CDR3 coding sequence is TGTGCCAGCAGGGACAGGGTTAATGAAAAACTGTTTTTT. Amino acid sequence: CASRDRVNEKLFF. The genes are TRBV6-5 and TRBJ1-4; TRBD1 agrees at 8 bases. This CDR3 spans 13 amino acids. CDR1 and CDR2 (germline): MNHEY, SVGAGI. With V trimmed by 6 bases and J by 4 bases, 1 base remained unmatched.

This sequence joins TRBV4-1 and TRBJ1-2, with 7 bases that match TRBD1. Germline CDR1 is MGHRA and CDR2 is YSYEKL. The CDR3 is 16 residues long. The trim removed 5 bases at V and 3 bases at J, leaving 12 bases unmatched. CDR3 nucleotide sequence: TGCGCCAGCAGCTCCCCTTGGGACAGTTTTTACTATGGCTACACCTTC. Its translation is CASSSPWDSFYYGYTF.

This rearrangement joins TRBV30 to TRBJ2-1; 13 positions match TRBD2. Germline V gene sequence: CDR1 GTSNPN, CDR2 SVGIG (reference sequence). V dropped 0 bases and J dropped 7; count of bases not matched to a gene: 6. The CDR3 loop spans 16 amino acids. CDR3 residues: CAWSVTSGRGMNEQFF. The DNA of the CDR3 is TGTGCCTGGAGTGTTACTAGCGGGAGGGGTATGAATGAGCAGTTCTTC.

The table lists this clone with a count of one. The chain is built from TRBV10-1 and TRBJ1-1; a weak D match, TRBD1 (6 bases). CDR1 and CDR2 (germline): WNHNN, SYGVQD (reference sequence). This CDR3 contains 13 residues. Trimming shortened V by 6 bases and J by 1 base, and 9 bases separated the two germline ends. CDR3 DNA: TGCGCCAGCAGAAAGGGACAGAACACTGAAGCTTTCTTT. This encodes CASRKGQNTEAFF.

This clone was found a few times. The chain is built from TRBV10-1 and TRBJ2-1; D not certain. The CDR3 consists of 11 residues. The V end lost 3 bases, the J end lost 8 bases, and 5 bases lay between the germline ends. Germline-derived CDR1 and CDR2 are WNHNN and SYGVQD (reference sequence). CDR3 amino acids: CASSDFHEQFF. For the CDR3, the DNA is TGCGCCAGCAGTGACTTCCATGAGCAGTTCTTC.